The rows below give T cell receptor beta chains drawn from one sample of a study of blood T cell repertoires in COVID-19. Assay used: immunoSEQ multiplex PCR; TCRdb lists only in-frame clones, some missing. Among fewer than 350,000 clones, around 88% were seen once, and the ten largest hold about 1.5%. Specimen: peripheral blood. These receptors all stem from a woman in her twenties or thirties with COVID-19, enrolled during active disease. The CDR3 runs from the conserved cysteine through the conserved F or W. Each record gives: J gene, clone size, D gene, V gene, CDR3 protein, CDR3 DNA. D genes are given only for firm matches. Part of the rows lack a size; the others show once, few, many or a class for expanded clones.

J: TRBJ2-1; size: .; D: TRBD1; V: TRBV19; CDR3: CASSTGQGFYNEQFF; DNA: TGTGCCAGTAGTACGGGACAGGGTTTCTACAATGAGCAGTTCTTC
J: TRBJ2-5; size: once; D: TRBD1; V: TRBV2; CDR3: CASSRDRDVGRETQYF; DNA: TGTGCCAGCAGTCGAGACAGGGACGTGGGGCGTGAGACCCAGTACTTC
J: TRBJ2-3; size: few; D: .; V: TRBV2; CDR3: CASSPPFTDTQYF; DNA: TGTGCCAGCAGCCCTCCTTTCACAGATACGCAGTATTTT
J: TRBJ1-1; size: .; D: .; V: TRBV24-1; CDR3: CATRGLGLEAFF; DNA: TGTGCCACCAGGGGGCTTGGCCTTGAAGCTTTCTTT
J: TRBJ1-6; size: .; D: TRBD1; V: TRBV7-9; CDR3: CASRKWTGEHSPLHF; DNA: TGTGCCAGCAGGAAGTGGACAGGAGAGCATTCACCCCTCCACTTT
J: TRBJ1-5; size: .; D: .; V: TRBV12-3/TRBV12-4; CDR3: CASSLASNQPQHF; DNA: TGTGCCAGCAGTTTGGCTAGCAATCAGCCCCAGCATTTT
J: TRBJ1-1; size: .; D: .; V: TRBV10-3; CDR3: CAISTGGPNTEAFF; DNA: TGTGCCATCAGTACCGGGGGGCCGAACACTGAAGCTTTCTTT
J: TRBJ2-1; size: .; D: .; V: TRBV6-5; CDR3: CASSLVPAAYNEQFF; DNA: TGTGCCAGCAGCCTCGTCCCAGCGGCCTACAATGAGCAGTTCTTC
J: TRBJ2-3; size: .; D: TRBD1; V: TRBV19; CDR3: CASRNPQGVPDTQYF; DNA: TGTGCCAGCCGTAACCCACAGGGGGTACCAGATACGCAGTATTTT
J: TRBJ1-1; size: .; D: TRBD1; V: TRBV6-1; CDR3: CASSEGGTGLKAFF; DNA: TGTGCCAGCAGTGAAGGAGGGACAGGGTTAAAAGCTTTCTTT
J: TRBJ2-1; size: .; D: .; V: TRBV28; CDR3: CASSLQGRWFF; DNA: TGTGCCAGCAGTCTACAGGGTCGGTGGTTCTTC
J: TRBJ2-5; size: .; D: TRBD2; V: TRBV7-3; CDR3: CASTERGQETQYF; DNA: TGTGCCAGCACAGAGCGGGGGCAAGAGACCCAGTACTTC
J: TRBJ2-6; size: .; D: TRBD1; V: TRBV19; CDR3: CASSRDRASSGANVLTF; DNA: TGTGCCAGTAGTAGGGACAGAGCTAGCTCTGGGGCCAACGTCCTGACTTTC
J: TRBJ1-2; size: .; D: .; V: TRBV6-5; CDR3: CASSYSAGSDYGYTF; DNA: TGTGCCAGCAGTTACTCTGCGGGTAGTGACTATGGCTACACCTTC
J: TRBJ2-2; size: .; D: TRBD2; V: TRBV6-1; CDR3: CASSAPSGGVFTGELFF; DNA: TGTGCCAGCAGTGCTCCTAGCGGGGGGGTGTTTACCGGGGAGCTGTTTTTT
J: TRBJ1-2; size: .; D: TRBD1; V: TRBV9; CDR3: CASSEPTGNGYTF; DNA: TGTGCCAGCAGCGAACCGACAGGGAATGGCTACACCTTC
J: TRBJ1-2; size: .; D: .; V: TRBV11-2; CDR3: CASSLDRQSYGYTF; DNA: TGTGCCAGCAGCTTAGATCGACAGTCATATGGCTACACCTTC
J: TRBJ2-1; size: .; D: TRBD1; V: TRBV14; CDR3: CASSRTGGGRARYNEQFF; DNA: TGTGCCAGCAGCCGGACAGGGGGCGGAAGGGCCCGGTACAATGAGCAGTTCTTC
J: TRBJ1-1; size: .; D: .; V: TRBV5-6; CDR3: CASIVTPTDTEAFF; DNA: TGTGCCAGCATCGTTACTCCCACGGACACTGAAGCTTTCTTT
J: TRBJ1-5; size: .; D: .; V: TRBV7-8; CDR3: CASSADGNQPQHF; DNA: TGTGCCAGCAGCGCCGACGGGAATCAGCCCCAGCATTTT